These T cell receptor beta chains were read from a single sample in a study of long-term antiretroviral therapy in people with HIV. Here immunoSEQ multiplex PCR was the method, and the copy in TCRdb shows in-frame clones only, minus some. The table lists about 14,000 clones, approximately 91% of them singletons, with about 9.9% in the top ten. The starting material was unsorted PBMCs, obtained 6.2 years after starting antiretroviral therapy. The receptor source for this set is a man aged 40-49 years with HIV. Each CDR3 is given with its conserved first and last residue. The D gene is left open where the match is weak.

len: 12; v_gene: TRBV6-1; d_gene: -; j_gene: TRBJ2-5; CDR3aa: CASSEGRGDQYF; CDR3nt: TGTGCCAGCAGTGAAGGCAGGGGGGACCAGTACTTC
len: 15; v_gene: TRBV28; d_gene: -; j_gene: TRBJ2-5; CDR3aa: CASSTPTGIAQTQYF; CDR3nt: TGTGCCAGCAGTACGCCGACTGGGATTGCCCAGACCCAGTACTTC
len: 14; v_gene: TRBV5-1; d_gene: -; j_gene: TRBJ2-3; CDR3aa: CASSMDSSADTQYF; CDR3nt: TGCGCCAGCAGTATGGACAGTTCCGCAGATACGCAGTATTTT
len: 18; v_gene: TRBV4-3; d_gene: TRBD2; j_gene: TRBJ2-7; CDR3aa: CASSQDMLGTSGSYEQYF; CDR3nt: TGCGCCAGCAGCCAAGATATGTTGGGGACTAGCGGATCCTACGAGCAGTACTTC
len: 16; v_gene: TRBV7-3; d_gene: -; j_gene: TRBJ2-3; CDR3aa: CASSLHHSPATDTQYF; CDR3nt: TGTGCCAGCAGCCTACATCACTCCCCTGCAACAGATACGCAGTATTTT
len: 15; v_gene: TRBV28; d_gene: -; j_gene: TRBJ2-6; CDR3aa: CASSNIGAGANVLTF; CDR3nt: TGTGCCAGCAGTAATATAGGTGCTGGGGCCAACGTCCTGACTTTC
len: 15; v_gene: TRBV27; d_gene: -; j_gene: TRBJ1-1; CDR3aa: CASSLSPTGNTEAFF; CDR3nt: TGTGCCAGCAGTTTATCGCCGACAGGGAACACTGAAGCTTTCTTT
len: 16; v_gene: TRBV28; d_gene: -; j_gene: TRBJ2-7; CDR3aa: CASSFVDRRGSYEQYF; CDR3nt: TGTGCCAGCAGTTTCGTCGACCGAAGAGGGTCTTACGAGCAGTACTTC
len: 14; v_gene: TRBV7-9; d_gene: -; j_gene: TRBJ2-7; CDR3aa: CASSSQDYPYEQYF; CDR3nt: TGTGCCAGCAGCAGCCAGGACTACCCCTACGAGCAGTACTTC
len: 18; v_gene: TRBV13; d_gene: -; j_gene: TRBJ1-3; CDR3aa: CASSQGRGGLSSGNTIYF; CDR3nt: TGTGCCAGCAGCCAAGGGCGGGGAGGATTATCCTCTGGAAACACCATATATTTT
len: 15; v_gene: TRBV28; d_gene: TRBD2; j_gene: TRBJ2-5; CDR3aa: CASSFLTAGLATQYF; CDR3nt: TGTGCCAGCAGTTTTCTGACAGCGGGGTTGGCGACCCAGTACTTC
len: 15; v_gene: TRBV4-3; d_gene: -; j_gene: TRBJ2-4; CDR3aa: CASSQFVRGENIQYF; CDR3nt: TGCGCCAGCAGCCAATTTGTAAGGGGGGAAAACATTCAGTACTTC
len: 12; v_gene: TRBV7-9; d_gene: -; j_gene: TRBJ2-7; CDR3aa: CASSLGGDEQYF; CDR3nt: TGTGCCAGCAGCTTAGGAGGGGACGAGCAGTACTTC
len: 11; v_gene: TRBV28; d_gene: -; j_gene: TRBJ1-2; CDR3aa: CASRAVYGYTF; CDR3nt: TGTGCCAGCAGAGCGGTCTATGGCTACACCTTC
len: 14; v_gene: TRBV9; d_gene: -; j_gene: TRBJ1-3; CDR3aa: CASSVETTSGTIYF; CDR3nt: TGTGCCAGCAGCGTAGAAACGACGTCTGGCACCATATATTTT
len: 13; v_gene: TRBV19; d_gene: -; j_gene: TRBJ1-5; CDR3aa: CASEGKGDQPQHF; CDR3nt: TGTGCCAGTGAGGGTAAAGGGGATCAGCCCCAGCATTTT
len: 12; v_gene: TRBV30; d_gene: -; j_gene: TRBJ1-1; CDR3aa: CAALREYTEAFF; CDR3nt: TGTGCCGCTCTCCGGGAGTACACTGAAGCTTTCTTT
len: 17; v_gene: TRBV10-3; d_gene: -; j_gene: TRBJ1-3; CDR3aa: CAISEYSQGSSGNTIYF; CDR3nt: TGTGCCATCAGTGAGTACTCTCAGGGGTCCTCTGGAAACACCATATATTTT
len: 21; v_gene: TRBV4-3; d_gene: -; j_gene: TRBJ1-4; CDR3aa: CASSQELRRAGSPRANEKLFF; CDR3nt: TGCGCCAGCAGCCAAGAGCTACGGCGAGCAGGGTCCCCGCGTGCTAATGAAAAACTGTTTTTT